The present entry profiles one T cell receptor beta chain with its context. The study counted Cohort 3 donors as recovered given two negative PCRs, clearance, or symptom resolution. The sample belongs to a study of blood T cell repertoires in COVID-19. Original data processing: Estimates of nucleated cell counts were drawn from the amplification of reference gene primers. Measured with immunoSEQ multiplex PCR; TCRdb has only the in-frame clones, and not every one. V, J and clone size reflect that table, while D and trimming were determined from the DNA. The sample holds 200,000 to 250,000 clones; roughly four fifths are singletons and the top ten take about 9%. The CDR3 is made up of 15 amino acids. Germline-derived CDR1 and CDR2 are SGHVS and FQNEAQ. V shed 4 bases and J 4 bases; nucleotides not matched to a gene: 8.

The sequenced sample consisted of PBMCs or T cells enriched from blood (not recorded which). The chain recombines TRBV7-8 with TRBJ2-7, with 9 bases identical to TRBD2. The source of this sequence is a man aged 35-49 years who had recovered from COVID-19. This CDR3 is CASSSRLAEVYEQYF. DNA of the CDR3: TGTGCCAGCAGCTCCCGACTAGCGGAAGTATACGAGCAGTACTTC.